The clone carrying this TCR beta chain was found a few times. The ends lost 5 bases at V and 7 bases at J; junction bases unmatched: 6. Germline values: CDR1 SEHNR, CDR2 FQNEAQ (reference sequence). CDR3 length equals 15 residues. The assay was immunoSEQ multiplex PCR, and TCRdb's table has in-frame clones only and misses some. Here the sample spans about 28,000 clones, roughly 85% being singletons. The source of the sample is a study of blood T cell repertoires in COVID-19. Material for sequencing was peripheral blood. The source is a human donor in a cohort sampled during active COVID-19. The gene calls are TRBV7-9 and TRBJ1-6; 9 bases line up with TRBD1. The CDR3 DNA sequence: TGTGCCAGCAGCCCCGGACAGGGGTTGAATTCACCCCTCCACTTT. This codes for CASSPGQGLNSPLHF.